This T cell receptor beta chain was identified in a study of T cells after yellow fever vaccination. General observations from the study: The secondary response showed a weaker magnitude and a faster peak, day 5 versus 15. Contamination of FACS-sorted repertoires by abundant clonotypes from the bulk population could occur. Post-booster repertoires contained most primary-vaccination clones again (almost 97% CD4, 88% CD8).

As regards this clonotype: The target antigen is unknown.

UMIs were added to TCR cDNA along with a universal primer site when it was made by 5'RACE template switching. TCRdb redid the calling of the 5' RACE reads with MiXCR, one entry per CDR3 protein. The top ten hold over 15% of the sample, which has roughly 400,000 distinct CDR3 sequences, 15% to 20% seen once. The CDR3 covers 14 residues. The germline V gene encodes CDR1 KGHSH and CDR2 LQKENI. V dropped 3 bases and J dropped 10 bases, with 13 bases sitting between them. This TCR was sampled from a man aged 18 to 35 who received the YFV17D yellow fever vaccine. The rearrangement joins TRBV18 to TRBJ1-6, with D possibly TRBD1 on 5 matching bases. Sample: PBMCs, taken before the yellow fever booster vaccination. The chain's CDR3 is CASSPTSRDSPLHF. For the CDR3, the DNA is TGTGCCAGCTCACCCACTTCCCGGGACTCACCCCTCCACTTT.